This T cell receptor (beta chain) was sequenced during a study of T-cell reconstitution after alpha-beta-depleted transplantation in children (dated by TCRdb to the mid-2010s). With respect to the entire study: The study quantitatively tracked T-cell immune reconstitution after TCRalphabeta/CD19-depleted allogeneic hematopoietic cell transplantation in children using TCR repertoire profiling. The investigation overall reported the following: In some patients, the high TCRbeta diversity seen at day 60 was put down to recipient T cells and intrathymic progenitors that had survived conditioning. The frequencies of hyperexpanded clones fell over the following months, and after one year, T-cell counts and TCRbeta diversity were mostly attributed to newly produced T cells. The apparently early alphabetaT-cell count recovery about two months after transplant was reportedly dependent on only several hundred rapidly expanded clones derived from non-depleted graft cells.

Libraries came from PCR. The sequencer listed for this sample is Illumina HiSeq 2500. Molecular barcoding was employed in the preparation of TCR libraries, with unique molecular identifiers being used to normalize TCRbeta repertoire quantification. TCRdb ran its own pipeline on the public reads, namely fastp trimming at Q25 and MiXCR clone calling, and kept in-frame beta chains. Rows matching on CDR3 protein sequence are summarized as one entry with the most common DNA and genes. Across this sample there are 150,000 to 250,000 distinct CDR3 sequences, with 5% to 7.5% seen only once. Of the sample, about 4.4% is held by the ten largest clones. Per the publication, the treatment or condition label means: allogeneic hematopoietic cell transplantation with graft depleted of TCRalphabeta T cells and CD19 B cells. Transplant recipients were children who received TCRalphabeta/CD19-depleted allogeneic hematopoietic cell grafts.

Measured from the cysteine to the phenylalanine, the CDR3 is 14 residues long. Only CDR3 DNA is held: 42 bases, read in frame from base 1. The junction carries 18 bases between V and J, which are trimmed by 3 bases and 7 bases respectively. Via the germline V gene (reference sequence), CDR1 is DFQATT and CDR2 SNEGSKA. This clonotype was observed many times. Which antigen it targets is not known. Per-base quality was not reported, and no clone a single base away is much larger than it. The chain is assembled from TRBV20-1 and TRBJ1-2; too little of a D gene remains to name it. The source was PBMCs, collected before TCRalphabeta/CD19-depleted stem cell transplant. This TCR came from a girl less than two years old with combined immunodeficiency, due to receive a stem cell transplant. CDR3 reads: CSARDGLTPGGYTF. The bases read TGCAGTGCTAGGGACGGACTTACTCCCGGTGGCTACACCTTC.